Listed here are 12 T cell receptor beta chains from one sample, sequenced in a study of human T cells and chemical hapten exposure. The time point denotes: patch test 2, 6 weeks after DPC sensitization. Treatment given: therapeutic diphenylcyclopropenone sensitization with weekly scalp DPC. TCRdb processed the RACE reads anew with MiXCR; each CDR3 protein has one entry. The top ten clones hold 2% to 2.5% of a sample with fewer than 85,000 distinct CDR3 sequences, roughly a tenth of them seen once. The sequenced sample was whole blood, obtained in connection with sensitization to the hapten diphenylcyclopropenone (DPC). Receptors were obtained from a woman in her 30s with alopecia areata. Some clones in this sample may be carry-over from other donors' samples.

This clonotype was seen a few times. The rearrangement links TRBV29-1 to TRBJ1-1; 10 bases align to TRBD1. This CDR3 spans 15 amino acids. V trimming: 3 bases; J trimming: 4 bases; junction bases outside the gene matches: 8. Germline assignment: CDR1 SQVTM and CDR2 ANQGSEA. The CDR3 bases are TGCAGCGTTGACGTAGGGACAGGGGAGATCACTGAAGCTTTCTTT. It yields the protein CSVDVGTGEITEAFF.

This clonotype was recorded at least ten times. The chain links TRBV29-1 to TRBJ2-7, with D maybe TRBD1 (6 bases). Per germline, CDR1 SQVTM and CDR2 ANQGSEA. The CDR3 runs to 13 residues. V was shortened by 7 bases and J by 5 bases, with 18 bases between the two germline ends. The CDR3 loop reads CSAGRQDGDEQYF. The CDR3 coding sequence is TGCAGCGCTGGGAGACAGGACGGCGACGAGCAGTACTTC.

For this clonotype: A much larger clone lies one base from this, so it may be a read error. The V call is TRBV3-1, the J call TRBJ2-3; D is tentatively TRBD1 or TRBD2 (5 bases each). Looked up from germline, CDR1 is LGHDT and CDR2 is YNNKEL (reference sequence). The CDR3 has 13 amino acids. This CDR3 reads CAGSQSGPNTQYF. The CDR3 DNA reads as TGTGCCGGCAGCCAATCGGGGCCCAATACGCAGTATTTT.

This clonotype was found many times. This sequence joins TRBV7-9 and TRBJ2-7; 9 bases fit TRBD1. This CDR3 has 14 residues. Germline V lookup: CDR1 SEHNR, CDR2 FQNEAQ (reference sequence). V shed 1 base, J shed 6 bases, and the junction held 4 bases outside the gene matches. The CDR3 spells CASSLEGTGTEQYF. CDR3 sequence (DNA): TGTGCCAGCAGCTTAGAAGGGACAGGGACCGAGCAGTACTTC.

The table lists this clonotype with many counts. J is TRBJ2-1 and V is TRBV7-9; 9 nucleotides align to TRBD1. This CDR3 has 12 amino acids. With 0 bases clipped from V and 16 bases from J, the junction kept 4 bases outside the gene matches. In germline, CDR1 is SEHNR, CDR2 FQNEAQ (reference sequence). CDR3 in amino acids: CASSLAGTGIFF. CDR3 in DNA: TGTGCCAGCAGCTTAGCCGGGACAGGGATCTTCTTC. Together with reference TRBV7-9 and TRBJ2-1, the CDR3 gives the full variable domain: DTGVSQNPRHKITKRGQNVTFRCDPISEHNRLYWYRQTLGQGPEFLTYFQNEAQLEKSRLLSDRFSAERPKGSFSTLEIQRTEQGDSAMYLCASSLAGTGIFFGPGTRLTVL.

This clonotype was observed many times. The V and J genes are TRBV7-9 and TRBJ1-5; no reliable D call. The V end lost 4 bases, the J end lost 6 bases, and 13 bases lay between the germline ends. Germline V gives CDR1 SEHNR, CDR2 FQNEAQ (reference sequence). The CDR3 loop spans 14 amino acids. CDR3 sequence reads: CASSSGRPSQPQHF. CDR3 in DNA: TGTGCCAGCAGCTCCGGGCGTCCGAGTCAGCCCCAGCATTTT.

The chain uses TRBV28 and TRBJ2-2; D remains ambiguous. The length of the CDR3 is 13 residues. Germline V lookup: CDR1 MDHEN, CDR2 SYDVKM. V dropped 7 bases and J dropped 7 bases, with 13 bases sitting between them. This CDR3 is CASTGGWNGELFF. In nucleotides, the CDR3 is TGTGCCAGCACGGGCGGTTGGAACGGGGAGCTGTTTTTT.

J is TRBJ1-1 and V is TRBV11-2, with 10 bases aligning to TRBD1. In germline, CDR1 is SGHAT, CDR2 FQNNGV. The V and J ends lost 5 bases and 3 bases, in that order; junction bases with no gene match: 6. This CDR3 spans 15 amino acids. CDR3 sequence: CASSLRTGGDTEAFF. Here the CDR3 DNA reads TGTGCCAGCAGCCTACGGACAGGGGGAGACACTGAAGCTTTCTTT.

This clonotype was detected many times. The V and J genes are TRBV6-6 and TRBJ1-2; D ambiguous. Germline assignment: CDR1 MNHNY and CDR2 SVGAGI (reference sequence). CDR3 length: 10 residues. V lost 5 bases and J 6 bases, leaving 4 bases between the germline ends. The CDR3 here is CASSGNGYTF. DNA of the CDR3: TGTGCCAGCAGTGGGAATGGCTACACCTTC.

Many counts were recorded for this clonotype. The genes are TRBV7-9 and TRBJ2-1; D possibly matches TRBD1 or TRBD2 (6 bases each). The CDR3 runs 14 residues. The ends were cut back, 5 bases at V and 4 bases at J, with 12 bases in the middle. CDR1 is SEHNR and CDR2 is FQNEAQ in the germline V gene (reference sequence). CDR3 region: CASSQAGHYNEQFF. Written as DNA, the CDR3 is TGTGCCAGCAGCCAGGCGGGACATTACAATGAGCAGTTCTTC.

This clonotype was recorded at least ten times. V and J are TRBV6-6 and TRBJ2-5; no clear D gene. Germline loops: CDR1 MNHNY, CDR2 SVGAGI (reference sequence). This CDR3 spans 14 amino acids. Trimming took off 2 bases at V and 2 bases at J, with 9 bases between the two ends. The DNA for the CDR3 is TGTGCCAGCAGTTACAGGAACACTCAAGAGACCCAGTACTTC. It is translated as CASSYRNTQETQYF.

This clonotype showed up many times. The rearrangement joins TRBV28 to TRBJ2-4; TRBD1 matches at 12 bases. Germline V lookup: CDR1 MDHEN, CDR2 SYDVKM. V was pared by 10 bases and J by 0 bases, with 10 bases of the junction left unmatched. CDR3 length: 17 residues. This CDR3 reads CATAGTGGPVAKNIQYF. CDR3 in DNA: TGTGCCACTGCCGGGACAGGGGGCCCCGTAGCCAAAAACATTCAGTACTTC.